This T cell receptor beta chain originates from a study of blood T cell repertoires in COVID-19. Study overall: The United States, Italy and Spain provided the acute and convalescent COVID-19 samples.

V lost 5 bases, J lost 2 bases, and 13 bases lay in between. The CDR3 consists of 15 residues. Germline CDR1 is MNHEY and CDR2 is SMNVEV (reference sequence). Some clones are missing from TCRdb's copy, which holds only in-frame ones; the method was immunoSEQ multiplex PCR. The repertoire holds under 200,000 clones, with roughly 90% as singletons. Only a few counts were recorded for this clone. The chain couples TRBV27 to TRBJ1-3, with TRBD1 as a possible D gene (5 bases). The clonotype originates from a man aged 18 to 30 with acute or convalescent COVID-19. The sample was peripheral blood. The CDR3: CASSPMTGAGNTIYF. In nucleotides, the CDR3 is TGTGCCAGCAGTCCGATGACGGGGGCTGGAAACACCATATATTTT.